This is a list of T cell receptor beta chains from one sample in a study of blood T cells in healthy people across ages. MiXCR, run by TCRdb on the 5' RACE reads, gives a single entry per CDR3 protein. The sample includes over 700,000 distinct CDR3 sequences, about 55% of them seen just once. The sequenced sample was blood. The source is a man older than 75 in good health. Each CDR3 is given with its conserved first and last residue. D genes are given only for firm matches. Clone size is shown for a subset of rows, as once, few, many or a class of expanded clone.

TRBV2	TRBJ2-3	17	TRBD2	.	CASILAGDWSWHRYAYF	TGTGCCAGCATACTAGCGGGTGATTGGTCTTGGCACAGATACGCGTATTTT
TRBV18	TRBJ2-1	16	TRBD2	.	CASSLTSGGINNEQFF	TGTGCCAGCTCATTGACTAGCGGGGGTATAAACAATGAGCAGTTCTTC
TRBV7-2	TRBJ1-4	15	.	.	CASSFSLGGREKLFF	TGTGCCAGCAGCTTTAGTTTGGGGGGTCGAGAAAAACTGTTTTTT
TRBV24-1	TRBJ2-1	16	.	.	CATSDLGTWGHNEQFF	TGTGCCACCAGTGATTTGGGGACATGGGGCCACAATGAGCAGTTCTTC
TRBV6-6	TRBJ2-6	13	.	few	CASSPSTPLVLTF	TGTGCCAGCAGTCCTTCGACTCCACTCGTCCTGACTTTC
TRBV30	TRBJ2-5	15	.	few	CAWSATQGLSQTQYF	TGTGCCTGGAGTGCAACCCAGGGGCTATCCCAGACCCAGTACTTC
TRBV12-3/TRBV12-4	TRBJ2-1	18	TRBD2	.	CASSPRLAGDPYYNEQFF	TGTGCCAGCAGTCCCCGGTTAGCGGGAGACCCCTACTACAATGAGCAGTTCTTC
TRBV9	TRBJ1-1	15	TRBD1	.	CASSSAGTGNTEAFF	TGTGCCAGCAGCTCAGCCGGGACAGGAAACACTGAAGCTTTCTTT
TRBV11-2	TRBJ1-1	14	.	few	CASRFPWTRTEAFF	TGTGCCAGCAGATTTCCCTGGACCCGCACTGAAGCTTTCTTT
TRBV20-1	TRBJ1-2	16	TRBD1	.	CSAPEGAGGDLYGYTF	TGCAGTGCCCCAGAAGGTGCAGGGGGTGATCTCTATGGCTACACCTTC
TRBV7-9	TRBJ2-1	15	.	.	CASSLKGRPQETQFF	TGTGCCAGTAGCTTAAAGGGTCGTCCCCAAGAGACCCAGTTCTTC
TRBV12-3/TRBV12-4	TRBJ2-2	15	TRBD2	.	CASIPSGRDTGELFF	TGTGCCAGCATCCCTAGCGGGAGGGACACCGGGGAGCTGTTTTTT
TRBV12-3/TRBV12-4	TRBJ2-5	13	TRBD1	.	CASRTDRGETQYF	TGTGCCAGCAGGACGGACAGGGGAGAGACCCAGTACTTC
TRBV10-3	TRBJ2-3	20	.	.	CAISGGGQGRERELTDTQYF	TGTGCCATCAGTGGAGGTGGACAGGGAAGGGAGCGGGAGTTGACAGATACGCAGTATTTT
TRBV24-1	TRBJ2-1	16	TRBD2	.	CATSDFGGASYNEQFF	TGTGCCACCAGTGATTTCGGGGGGGCCTCCTACAATGAGCAGTTCTTC
TRBV7-2	TRBJ2-5	14	.	.	CASSREFTQETQYF	TGTGCCAGCAGTCGGGAGTTTACCCAAGAGACCCAGTACTTC
TRBV5-1	TRBJ2-7	12	.	few	CASSLVDSQQYF	TGCGCCAGCAGCCTAGTTGACTCCCAGCAGTACTTC
TRBV20-1	TRBJ2-7	15	.	.	CSAAEPPGDVYEQYF	TGCAGTGCAGCAGAGCCACCGGGTGATGTCTACGAGCAGTACTTC
TRBV27	TRBJ2-4	13	.	.	CASSFIRGDIQYF	TGTGCCAGCAGTTTTATTAGGGGGGACATTCAGTACTTC
TRBV7-8	TRBJ1-1	14	.	.	CASSPILGNTEAFF	TGTGCCAGCAGCCCGATCTTGGGGAACACTGAAGCTTTCTTT
TRBV5-1	TRBJ2-1	14	.	few	CASSLDNRGNEQFF	TGCGCCAGCAGCTTGGACAATAGAGGCAATGAGCAGTTCTTC
TRBV20-1	TRBJ2-7	17	TRBD2	.	CSARDPAGASGSYEQYF	TGCAGTGCTAGAGATCCAGCGGGAGCTTCCGGCTCCTACGAGCAGTACTTC
TRBV18	TRBJ1-2	16	TRBD1	few	CASSVQGTGSREGYTF	TGTGCCAGCTCGGTTCAAGGGACAGGGTCCCGAGAAGGCTACACCTTC
TRBV10-2	TRBJ2-7	13	.	.	CASSAARACEQYF	TGCGCCAGCAGTGCCGCTAGGGCCTGCGAGCAGTACTTC
TRBV19	TRBJ1-2	15	.	.	CASSDAGTVGYGYTF	TGTGCCAGTAGCGACGCAGGGACGGTCGGCTATGGCTACACCTTC
TRBV15	TRBJ2-3	12	TRBD2	.	CATSAEGLGVYF	TGTGCCACCAGCGCGGAGGGACTAGGAGTGTATTTT
TRBV6-1	TRBJ2-1	14	TRBD2	.	CASSKLAGVNEQFF	TGTGCCAGCAGCAAACTAGCGGGAGTCAATGAGCAGTTCTTC
TRBV12-3/TRBV12-4	TRBJ2-2	15	TRBD1	.	CASTGDRGNTGELFF	TGTGCCAGCACCGGGGACAGGGGGAACACCGGGGAGCTGTTTTTT
TRBV2	TRBJ2-6	16	TRBD1	few	CASSEQGAPGANVLTF	TGTGCCAGCAGTGAACAGGGGGCTCCTGGGGCCAACGTCCTGACTTTC
TRBV20-1	TRBJ1-2	13	.	.	CSARGENHYGYTF	TGCAGTGCTAGAGGGGAGAACCACTATGGCTACACCTTC
TRBV6-2/TRBV6-3	TRBJ2-1	15	.	few	CASSLAGTLSNEQFF	TGTGCCAGCAGTTTGGCCGGGACCCTCTCCAATGAGCAGTTCTTC
TRBV24-1	TRBJ1-2	12	.	few	CATSSGAYGYTF	TGTGCCACCAGTTCTGGGGCCTATGGCTACACCTTC
TRBV14	TRBJ2-5	18	.	.	CASSQVLSGPQRSETQYF	TGTGCCAGCAGCCAAGTATTATCAGGACCACAACGCTCAGAGACCCAGTACTTC
TRBV24-1	TRBJ2-6	15	.	.	CATSQAASGANVLTF	TGTGCCACCTCCCAGGCAGCCTCTGGGGCCAACGTCCTGACTTTC
TRBV20-1	TRBJ2-7	14	TRBD2	.	CSARKREFVYEQYF	TGCAGTGCTAGGAAGCGGGAGTTTGTCTACGAGCAGTACTTC
TRBV29-1	TRBJ2-1	13	.	.	CSVEDKAGNEQFF	TGCAGCGTTGAAGATAAGGCCGGCAATGAGCAGTTCTTC
TRBV7-9	TRBJ1-2	15	TRBD1	.	CASSYQGQGARGYTF	TGTGCCAGCAGCTATCAGGGACAGGGGGCGCGAGGCTACACCTTC
TRBV12-3/TRBV12-4	TRBJ2-5	17	.	once	CASSLAGGGGTQETQYF	TGTGCCAGCAGTTTAGCGGGAGGTGGGGGAACCCAAGAGACCCAGTACTTC
TRBV20-1	TRBJ2-7	15	.	few	CSARDRGRSSYEQYF	TGCAGTGCTAGAGATCGTGGACGGAGCTCCTACGAGCAGTACTTC
TRBV25-1	TRBJ2-7	15	.	few	CASSARYAPSYEQYF	TGTGCCAGCAGTGCCCGCTATGCCCCCTCCTACGAGCAGTACTTC